The 27 T cell receptor beta chains below come from one sample, sequenced in a study of CD8 T cells in ankylosing spondylitis. The study, taken as a whole, reports: Among TCR beta sequences, a motif of several highly homologous variants appeared characteristic of ankylosing spondylitis blood.

The antigens of these receptors remain unknown. TCRdb processed the 5' RACE reads anew with MiXCR; each CDR3 protein has one entry. The table includes around 770,000 distinct CDR3 sequences, 12% detected once. What was sequenced was blood, either unsorted or a sorted T cell fraction (not recorded which). Receptor source: a male donor with ankylosing spondylitis.

This chain connects TRBV20-1 to TRBJ2-7, with D perhaps TRBD2 (6 bases). The germline gives CDR1 DFQATT, CDR2 SNEGSKA (reference sequence). CDR3 size: 13 residues. Trimming shortened V by 3 bases and J by 4 bases, and 13 bases separated the two germline ends. CDR3 sequence (DNA): TGCAGTGCTAGCCAAGCTAGCGATTACGAGCAGTACTTC. Translation gives CSASQASDYEQYF.

This clonotype occurred many times. The V call is TRBV29-1, the J call TRBJ2-5, with 8 bases aligning to TRBD2. The V segment lost 5 bases and the J segment 2 bases; nucleotides outside the gene matches: 4. The CDR3 has 13 residues. CDR1 and CDR2 (germline): SQVTM, ANQGSEA. The CDR3 nucleotides read TGCAGCGTTCCGGTAGCGGGACAAGAGACCCAGTACTTC. Translating gives CSVPVAGQETQYF. Full variable domain (remainder filled in from reference TRBV29-1 and TRBJ2-5): SAVISQKPSRDICQRGTSLTIQCQVDSQVTMMFWYRQQPGQSLTLIATANQGSEATYESGFVIDKFPISRPNLTFSTLTVSNMSPEDSSIYLCSVPVAGQETQYFGPGTRLLVL.

This clonotype was recorded many times. V usage is TRBV20-1 and J usage is TRBJ2-3, with D unclear. The germline gives CDR1 DFQATT, CDR2 SNEGSKA (reference sequence). V was pared by 5 bases and J by 1 base, with 13 bases between. The CDR3 has 14 residues. CDR3 residues: CSAVLVIGTDTQYF. Written as DNA, the CDR3 is TGCAGTGCTGTCCTAGTGATCGGCACAGATACGCAGTATTTT.

This clonotype has a handful of counts. V usage is TRBV5-5 and J usage is TRBJ1-1, with TRBD1 matching over 7 bases. The CDR3 runs to 15 residues. The V and J ends lost 4 bases and 1 base, in that order; junction bases with no gene match: 7. Germline CDR1 reads SGHKS; CDR2 reads YYEKEE (reference sequence). CDR3 amino acids: CASSPDRYSNTEAFF. CDR3 bases: TGTGCCAGCAGCCCGGACAGGTATTCGAACACTGAAGCTTTCTTT.

This clonotype turned up a few times. The V gene is TRBV6-4, the J gene TRBJ1-1, with 8 bases aligning to TRBD1. Looked up from germline, CDR1 is MRHNA and CDR2 is SNTAGT. This CDR3 is 13 amino acids long. The J segment lost 5 bases and the V segment lost 6 bases, leaving 5 bases of the junction unmatched. The CDR3 nucleotides are TGTGCCAGCAGCTCCTACAGGGGGACTGAAGCTTTCTTT. Translation: CASSSYRGTEAFF.

This clonotype occurred a few times. V gene TRBV27 combines with J gene TRBJ1-1, with TRBD1 as a possible D gene (6 bases). Germline assignment: CDR1 MNHEY and CDR2 SMNVEV (reference sequence). The CDR3 totals 12 residues. The V end was cut by 4 bases, the J end by 7 bases, with 10 bases between. The CDR3 sequence: CASSSTGFEAFF. The CDR3 region has the DNA TGTGCCAGCAGTTCCACAGGGTTTGAAGCTTTCTTT.

In this sample, this clonotype turned up many times. The chain employs TRBV20-1 and TRBJ2-1; no reliable D call. Germline loops: CDR1 DFQATT, CDR2 SNEGSKA (reference sequence). The CDR3 is made up of 15 amino acids. Trimming cost V 0 bases and J 3 bases, with 12 bases left between them. The CDR3 is CSAREPVGFYNEQFF. Written as DNA, the CDR3 is TGCAGTGCTAGAGAACCAGTAGGGTTCTACAATGAGCAGTTCTTC.

V is TRBV12-3 or TRBV12-4 and J is TRBJ2-7, with a weak D call TRBD1 (5 bases). CDR3 length: 16 amino acids. V was trimmed by 5 bases and J by 1 base, leaving 18 bases between them. The CDR3 bases are TGTGCCAGCAGTGGTTGGGGCAGGGCCCTTTCCTACGAGCAGTACTTC. As protein: CASSGWGRALSYEQYF.

The J gene is TRBJ2-7, the V gene TRBV7-2; 7 nucleotides align to TRBD1. CDR1 and CDR2 (germline): SGHTA, FQGNSA. The CDR3 consists of 15 residues. Trimming cost V 4 bases and J 1 base; bases outside gene matches: 7. The CDR3 loop reads CASSSRGTDSYEQYF. The CDR3 DNA reads as TGTGCCAGCAGCTCCCGAGGGACAGATTCCTACGAGCAGTACTTC.

This clonotype was found many times. The CDR3 coding sequence is TGTGCCATCAGTGAGGTGACAGGGGGCTACGAGCAGTACTTC. Protein: CAISEVTGGYEQYF. The chain couples TRBV10-3 to TRBJ2-7; TRBD1 matches at 9 bases. Germline CDR1 reads ENHRY; CDR2 reads SYGVKD. CDR3 length: 14 amino acids. The V segment lost 2 bases and the J segment 3 bases; nucleotides outside the gene matches: 2.

This clonotype was seen only a few times. V usage is TRBV3-1 and J usage is TRBJ1-1; D is undetermined. Per germline, CDR1 LGHDT and CDR2 YNNKEL (reference sequence). CDR3 length: 14 residues. Trimming stripped 4 bases from V and 1 base from J, with 10 bases between. CDR3 nucleotide sequence: TGTGCCAGCAGCCCAACGAACCAGAACACTGAAGCTTTCTTT. Encoded protein: CASSPTNQNTEAFF. The whole variable domain, filled in from reference TRBV3-1 and TRBJ1-1, reads DTAVSQTPKYLVTQMGNDKSIKCEQNLGHDTMYWYKQDSKKFLKIMFSYNNKELIINETVPNRFSPKSPDKAHLNLHINSLELGDSAVYFCASSPTNQNTEAFFGQGTRLTVV.

J is TRBJ2-5 and V is TRBV7-8; tentatively, D is TRBD1 (8 bases). Trimming removed 1 base from V and 7 bases from J, with 13 bases in between. The CDR3 spans 14 residues. The V gene's germline CDR1 is SGHVS and CDR2 FQNEAQ. CDR3 residues: CASSLEDREGTQYF. The CDR3 nucleotides are TGTGCCAGCAGCTTAGAGGACAGGGAGGGGACCCAGTACTTC. Together with reference TRBV7-8 and TRBJ2-5, the CDR3 gives the full variable domain: GAGVSQSPRYKVAKRGQDVALRCDPISGHVSLFWYQQALGQGPEFLTYFQNEAQLDKSGLPSDRFFAERPEGSVSTLKIQRTQQEDSAVYLCASSLEDREGTQYFGPGTRLLVL.

The sample holds a few counts of this clonotype. The chain employs TRBV20-1 and TRBJ1-1; D gene ambiguous. Per the germline V gene, CDR1 is DFQATT and CDR2 is SNEGSKA (reference sequence). With 1 base removed from V and 2 bases from J, the gap between germline ends came to 8 bases. The CDR3 runs to 13 residues. CDR3 in amino acids: CSARGQTNTEAFF. CDR3 in DNA: TGCAGTGCTAGAGGTCAGACCAACACTGAAGCTTTCTTT.

The J gene is TRBJ2-1, the V gene TRBV6-2 or TRBV6-3; 15 bases are shared with TRBD2. The CDR3 runs to 16 residues. Trimming at V came to 4 bases and at J to 4 bases, leaving 2 bases not matched to a gene. Per germline, CDR1 MNHEY and CDR2 SVGEGT. CDR3 region: CASSFGLAGGYNEQFF. For the CDR3, the DNA is TGTGCCAGCAGTTTCGGACTAGCGGGAGGGTACAATGAGCAGTTCTTC.

The sample holds a few counts of this clonotype. J is TRBJ2-7 and V is TRBV5-1; no definite D call. The CDR3 is 14 amino acids. Germline V gives CDR1 SGHRS, CDR2 YFSETQ. The V end was cut by 4 bases, the J end by 1 base, with 12 bases between. CDR3 sequence: CASSDTAASYEQYF. The CDR3 nucleotides are TGCGCCAGCAGCGATACTGCCGCTTCCTACGAGCAGTACTTC.

V and J are TRBV7-2 and TRBJ2-7; 14 nucleotides agree with TRBD2. V lost 4 bases and J lost 5; bases outside the gene matches: 7. The CDR3 is 16 residues long. CDR1 and CDR2 from the germline V gene are SGHTA and FQGNSA. This CDR3 reads CASSSRLAGGGNEQYF. The CDR3 coding sequence is TGTGCCAGCAGCTCGAGACTAGCGGGAGGGGGTAACGAGCAGTACTTC.

This clonotype was found many times. The chain couples TRBV20-1 to TRBJ2-5; the match to TRBD1 covers 7 bases. CDR3 length: 13 amino acids. The junction had 7 bases not matched to a gene; V was cut back by 4 bases and J by 5 bases. CDR1 and CDR2 (germline): DFQATT, SNEGSKA (reference sequence). The CDR3: CSAKTGPGETQYF. CDR3 nucleotide sequence: TGCAGTGCTAAGACAGGGCCGGGGGAGACCCAGTACTTC.

This clonotype was found a few times. The rearrangement joins TRBV7-2 to TRBJ1-1; D is perhaps TRBD1 (5 bases). Germline V CDR1 and CDR2: SGHTA, FQGNSA. Trimming stripped 5 bases from V and 5 bases from J, with 9 bases between. The CDR3 is 12 amino acids. In DNA form, the CDR3 reads TGTGCCAGCAGCGGGACTCTTACTGAAGCTTTCTTT. Its translation is CASSGTLTEAFF. The variable domain in full, completed from reference TRBV7-2 and TRBJ1-1, reads GAGVSQSPSNKVTEKGKDVELRCDPISGHTALYWYRQSLGQGLEFLIYFQGNSAPDKSGLPSDRFSAERTGGSVSTLTIQRTQQEDSAVYLCASSGTLTEAFFGQGTRLTVV.

V is TRBV5-1 and J is TRBJ1-4, with unresolved D. The CDR3 consists of 14 residues. Germline loops: CDR1 SGHRS, CDR2 YFSETQ. Trimming pared 2 bases from V and 4 bases from J, leaving 9 bases between. The CDR3: CASSFDGSNEKLFF. For the CDR3, the DNA is TGCGCCAGCAGCTTTGACGGCAGTAATGAAAAACTGTTTTTT. Looking up the rest from reference TRBV5-1 and TRBJ1-4 gives the full variable domain: KAGVTQTPRYLIKTRGQQVTLSCSPISGHRSVSWYQQTPGQGLQFLFEYFSETQRNKGNFPGRFSGRQFSNSRSEMNVSTLELGDSALYLCASSFDGSNEKLFFGSGTQLSVL.

For the CDR3, the DNA is TGTGCCACCAGCAGAGAACCACGGAGAAATGAAAAACTGTTTTTT. Its protein is CATSREPRRNEKLFF. This rearrangement joins TRBV15 to TRBJ1-4; D is undetermined. The CDR3 has 15 amino acids. V lost 0 bases and J lost 5, with 10 bases in between. From germline, CDR1 is LNHNV and CDR2 YYDKDF (reference sequence). Full variable domain (rest looked up from reference TRBV15 and TRBJ1-4): DAMVIQNPRYQVTQFGKPVTLSCSQTLNHNVMYWYQQKSSQAPKLLFHYYDKDFNNEADTPDNFQSRRPNTSFCFLDIRSPGLGDTAMYLCATSREPRRNEKLFFGSGTQLSVL.

This clonotype was observed a few times. The chain carries TRBV7-2 and TRBJ2-7; 7 nucleotides align to TRBD1. CDR1 and CDR2 from the germline V gene are SGHTA and FQGNSA. After removal of 1 base from V and 5 bases from J, the junction contained 8 bases not matched to a gene. The CDR3 runs 15 residues. The CDR3 nucleotides read TGTGCCAGCAGCTTAGACCAGGCAGGGGGAAACGAGCAGTACTTC. Translation: CASSLDQAGGNEQYF.

In this sample, this clonotype turned up many times. The chain recombines TRBV11-2 with TRBJ1-2, with 8 nucleotides matching TRBD1. Germline assignment: CDR1 SGHAT and CDR2 FQNNGV. CDR3 length equals 15 residues. V dropped 0 bases and J dropped 6; count of bases not matched to a gene: 6. The CDR3 bases are TGTGCCAGCAGCTTAGAGGGAGCAGGGGGCAATGGCTACACCTTC. Amino acids: CASSLEGAGGNGYTF.

The chain combines TRBV4-2 with TRBJ2-2; no definite D call. This CDR3 is built from 16 residues. The germline gives CDR1 LGHNA, CDR2 YNFKEQ. V lost 4 bases to trimming and J lost 4 bases, with 16 bases between them. The CDR3 is CASSRPKQTGTGELFF. The CDR3 nucleotides are TGTGCCAGCAGCCGCCCGAAACAGACGGGCACCGGGGAGCTGTTTTTT.

The rearrangement links TRBV6-6 to TRBJ1-2; possibly TRBD1 for D (6 bases). The germline CDR1 and CDR2 sequences are MNHNY and SVGAGI (reference sequence). V was clipped by 10 bases and J by 7 bases, with 13 bases between them. The CDR3 extends over 11 amino acids. The chain's CDR3 is CATTSGAGYTF. CDR3 in DNA: TGTGCCACTACCTCGGGGGCTGGCTACACCTTC.

The chain has TRBV20-1 and TRBJ2-1; 8 positions agree with TRBD2. The CDR3 has 17 amino acids. CDR1 is DFQATT, CDR2 SNEGSKA, per germline (reference sequence). V lost 3 bases, J lost 3 bases, and 13 bases stayed unmatched. As DNA, the CDR3 is TGCAGTGCTAGGCCGCGGGGGGTCATATACAACTACAATGAGCAGTTCTTC. Translation: CSARPRGVIYNYNEQFF.

There are a few counts of this clonotype. V gene TRBV12-3 or TRBV12-4 combines with J gene TRBJ1-5, with D unresolved. This CDR3 is built from 18 residues. Trimming cost V 1 base and J 0 bases, with 16 bases left between them. DNA for the CDR3: TGTGCCAGCAGTTTAGAATGGGATTCTATGTATAGCAATCAGCCCCAGCATTTT. Its translation: CASSLEWDSMYSNQPQHF.

This clonotype came up a few times. The rearrangement uses TRBV20-1 and TRBJ2-3; maybe TRBD1 (5 bases). V was pared by 4 bases and J by 4 bases, with 15 bases between. CDR1 and CDR2 (germline): DFQATT, SNEGSKA (reference sequence). The CDR3 runs to 14 residues. The CDR3: CSANRGSAADTQYF. CDR3 DNA sequence: TGCAGTGCTAATAGGGGCTCGGCCGCAGATACGCAGTATTTT.